This T cell receptor beta chain was identified during a study of blood T cell repertoires in COVID-19. Authors' data handling: Reference gene primer amplification gave nucleated cell count estimates. Assay used: immunoSEQ multiplex PCR; TCRdb lists only in-frame clones, some missing. D and trimming come from the DNA, and the V and J calls and clone size come from that table. This sample yields hundreds of thousands of clones, of which 84% are seen a single time; approximately 6.5% belongs to the top ten. V gave up 6 bases and J gave up 5 bases; unmatched junction bases: 5. The CDR3 runs 13 residues. Germline V gives CDR1 MNHEY, CDR2 SMNVEV (reference sequence).

The sequenced sample was PBMCs or T cells enriched from blood (not recorded which). V gene TRBV27 combines with J gene TRBJ2-7, with 9 bases that match TRBD2. The clonotype was recovered from a woman between 40 and 50 years old who had recovered from COVID-19. Here the CDR3 reads CASRREGRDEQYF. DNA for the CDR3: TGTGCCAGCAGGCGGGAGGGCCGCGACGAGCAGTACTTC.